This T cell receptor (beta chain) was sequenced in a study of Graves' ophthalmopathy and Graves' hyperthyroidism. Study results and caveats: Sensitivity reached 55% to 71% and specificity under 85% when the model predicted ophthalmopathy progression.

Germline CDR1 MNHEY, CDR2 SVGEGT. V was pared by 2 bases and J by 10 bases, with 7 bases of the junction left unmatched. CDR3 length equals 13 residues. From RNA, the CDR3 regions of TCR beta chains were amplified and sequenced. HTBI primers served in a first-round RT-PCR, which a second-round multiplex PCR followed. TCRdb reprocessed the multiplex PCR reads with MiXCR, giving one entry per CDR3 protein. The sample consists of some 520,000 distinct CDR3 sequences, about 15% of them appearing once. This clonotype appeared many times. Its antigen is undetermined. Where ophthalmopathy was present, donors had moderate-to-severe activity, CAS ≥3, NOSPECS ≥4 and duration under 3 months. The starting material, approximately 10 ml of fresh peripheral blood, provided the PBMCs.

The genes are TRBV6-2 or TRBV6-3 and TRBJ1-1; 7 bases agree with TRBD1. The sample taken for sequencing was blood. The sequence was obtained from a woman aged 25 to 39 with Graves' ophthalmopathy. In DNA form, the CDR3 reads TGTGCCAGCAGTTACAGGGGGCGCGTAAGAGCTTTCTTT. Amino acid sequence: CASSYRGRVRAFF.